This TCR beta chain came from a study of shared clonotypes between healthy human individuals. Study background: Donors had three CD4 naive, three CD4 memory, two CD8 naive and one CD8 memory plate apiece.

Evenly divided among several immunoSEQ plates was the genomic DNA of each subset. Profiling relied on immunoSEQ multiplex PCR, and the TCRdb table lists in-frame clones only, not all of them. The sample includes 2 million to 2.5 million clones, approximately 94% of them seen just once. On this clone: Its target is unknown.

The CDR3 length is 14 residues. The ends lost 4 bases at V and 5 bases at J; junction bases unmatched: 4. Germline CDR1 is SNHLY and CDR2 is FYNNEI. The study, taken as a whole, reports: The genetic and exposure-history diversity represented was limited by few donors.

The chain recombines TRBV2 with TRBJ2-7, with 11 bases that match TRBD1. The receptor's source is a man between 18 and 29 years old in good health. Sequencing used naive CD4+ T cells sorted from blood. Subset meaning: CD45RA+ positively selected. The CDR3, as DNA: TGTGCCAGCAGTGCGGACAGGGGGCGAGACGAGCAGTACTTC. Translating gives CASSADRGRDEQYF. The full variable domain, completed using reference TRBV2 and TRBJ2-7, is EPEVTQTPSHQVTQMGQEVILRCVPISNHLYFYWYRQILGQKVEFLVSFYNNEISEKSEIFDDQFSVERPDGSNFTLKIRSTKLEDSAMYFCASSADRGRDEQYFGPGTRLTVT.